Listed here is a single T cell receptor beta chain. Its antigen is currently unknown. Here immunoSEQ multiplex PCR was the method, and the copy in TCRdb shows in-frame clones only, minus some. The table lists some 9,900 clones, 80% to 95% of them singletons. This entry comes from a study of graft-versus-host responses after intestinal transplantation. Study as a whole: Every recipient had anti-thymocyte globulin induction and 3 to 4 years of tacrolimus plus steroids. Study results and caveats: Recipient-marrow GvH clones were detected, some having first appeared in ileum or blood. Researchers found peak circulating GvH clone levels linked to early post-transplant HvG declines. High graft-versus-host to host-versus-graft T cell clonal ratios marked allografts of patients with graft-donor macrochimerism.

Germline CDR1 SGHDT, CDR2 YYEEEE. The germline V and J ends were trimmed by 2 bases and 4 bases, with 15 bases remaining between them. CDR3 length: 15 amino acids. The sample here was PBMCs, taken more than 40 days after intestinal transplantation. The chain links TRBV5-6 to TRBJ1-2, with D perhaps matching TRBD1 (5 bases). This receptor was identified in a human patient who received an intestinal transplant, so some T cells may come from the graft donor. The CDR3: CASSFPRGGTYGYTF. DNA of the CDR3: TGTGCCAGCAGCTTTCCCCGGGGGGGGACCTATGGCTACACCTTC.